The text below deals with one T cell receptor beta chain. This sample stems from a study of blood T cell repertoires in COVID-19. Clones were sequenced by immunoSEQ multiplex PCR, and TCRdb holds only the in-frame ones, with some missing. This sample has over 250,000 clones, with approximately 85% found just once. Germline trimming cut 7 bases from V and 7 bases from J; bases unmatched to any gene: 6. Germline assignment: CDR1 SQVTM and CDR2 ANQGSEA. This CDR3 spans 12 amino acids. V gene TRBV29-1 combines with J gene TRBJ1-4, with 7 bases that match TRBD1. The origin of this receptor is a woman between 70 and 85 years old with acute or convalescent COVID-19. The sequencing sample was made of peripheral blood. CDR3: CSGGTDVEKLFF. The CDR3 DNA sequence: TGCAGCGGGGGGACAGACGTTGAAAAACTGTTTTTT.